The 7 T cell receptor beta chains in this list originate from one sample, sequenced in a study of blood T cells in healthy people across ages. Next came a second PCR, run for about 6 to 12 cycles, which used a sample-barcoded 5' primer along with a J-beta primer mix. Using its own MiXCR run on the 5' RACE reads, TCRdb lists one record per CDR3 protein. Among 600,000 or so distinct CDR3 sequences listed, under 25% were seen once. Material for sequencing was blood. All receptors derive from a man in his 70s in good health.

The chain recombines TRBV14 with TRBJ2-7, with D possibly TRBD1 on 6 matching bases. Looked up from germline, CDR1 is SGHDN and CDR2 is FVKESK. Deletions cut 4 bases from V and 2 bases from J, with 15 bases between. The CDR3 extends over 15 amino acids. The CDR3 sequence is CASSRATRDTYEQYF. As DNA, the CDR3 is TGTGCCAGCAGCCGGGCCACTCGGGACACCTACGAGCAGTACTTC. Drawing the rest from reference TRBV14 and TRBJ2-7, the complete variable domain is EAGVTQFPSHSVIEKGQTVTLRCDPISGHDNLYWYRRVMGKEIKFLLHFVKESKQDESGMPNNRFLAERTGGTYSTLKVQPAELEDSGVYFCASSRATRDTYEQYFGPGTRLTVT.

This clonotype appeared a few times. V and J are TRBV12-3 or TRBV12-4 and TRBJ1-1, with a tentative D call TRBD1 (6 bases). V was trimmed by 3 bases and J by 8 bases, leaving 10 bases between them. The CDR3 covers 12 residues. Here the CDR3 DNA reads TGTGCCAGCAGTTTTGGGGGGCCAGAAGCTTTCTTT. Its translation: CASSFGGPEAFF.

Written as DNA, the CDR3 is TGCAGCGTTGAAGAGCGGGATACGCAGTATTTT. This sequence encodes CSVEERDTQYF. V usage is TRBV29-1 and J usage is TRBJ2-3; no reliable D call. V dropped 0 bases and J dropped 6 bases, with 4 bases sitting between them. This CDR3 is built from 11 residues. Germline V lookup: CDR1 SQVTM, CDR2 ANQGSEA.

This rearrangement joins TRBV6-5 to TRBJ2-1, with D possibly called TRBD1 or TRBD2 (7 bases each). This CDR3 has 14 residues. Looked up from germline, CDR1 is MNHEY and CDR2 is SVGAGI. With 6 bases removed from V and 4 bases from J, the gap between germline ends came to 13 bases. The CDR3 loop is CASRAGGGYNEQFF. As DNA, the CDR3 is TGTGCCAGCAGGGCAGGGGGAGGGTACAATGAGCAGTTCTTC.

This clonotype was observed a few times. The rearrangement uses TRBV19 and TRBJ2-2; D not certain. Between the trimmed V and J ends, which lost 7 bases and 0 bases, there was a span of 12 bases. Germline CDR1 and CDR2: LNHDA and SQIVND (reference sequence). This CDR3 comprises 15 residues. The CDR3 loop reads CASKPQQANTGELFF. In nucleotides, the CDR3 is TGTGCCAGTAAGCCCCAGCAGGCGAACACCGGGGAGCTGTTTTTT.

The chain is built from TRBV20-1 and TRBJ1-5, with D tentatively TRBD1 (5 bases). The germline gives CDR1 DFQATT, CDR2 SNEGSKA (reference sequence). The CDR3 contains 19 residues. Trimming took off 0 bases at V and 4 bases at J, with 25 bases between the two ends. Here the CDR3 reads CSARDPIFQGLHGNQPQHF. The CDR3 DNA reads TGCAGTGCTAGAGATCCAATCTTTCAGGGTTTGCATGGGAATCAGCCCCAGCATTTT.

The chain carries TRBV20-1 and TRBJ1-2; TRBD1 might be the D (6 bases). The CDR3 is 12 residues long. With 5 bases removed from V and 3 bases from J, the gap between germline ends came to 10 bases. From germline, CDR1 is DFQATT and CDR2 SNEGSKA (reference sequence). CDR3 sequence reads: CSARTEHYGYTF. The CDR3 region has the DNA TGCAGTGCTCGGACAGAACACTATGGCTACACCTTC.